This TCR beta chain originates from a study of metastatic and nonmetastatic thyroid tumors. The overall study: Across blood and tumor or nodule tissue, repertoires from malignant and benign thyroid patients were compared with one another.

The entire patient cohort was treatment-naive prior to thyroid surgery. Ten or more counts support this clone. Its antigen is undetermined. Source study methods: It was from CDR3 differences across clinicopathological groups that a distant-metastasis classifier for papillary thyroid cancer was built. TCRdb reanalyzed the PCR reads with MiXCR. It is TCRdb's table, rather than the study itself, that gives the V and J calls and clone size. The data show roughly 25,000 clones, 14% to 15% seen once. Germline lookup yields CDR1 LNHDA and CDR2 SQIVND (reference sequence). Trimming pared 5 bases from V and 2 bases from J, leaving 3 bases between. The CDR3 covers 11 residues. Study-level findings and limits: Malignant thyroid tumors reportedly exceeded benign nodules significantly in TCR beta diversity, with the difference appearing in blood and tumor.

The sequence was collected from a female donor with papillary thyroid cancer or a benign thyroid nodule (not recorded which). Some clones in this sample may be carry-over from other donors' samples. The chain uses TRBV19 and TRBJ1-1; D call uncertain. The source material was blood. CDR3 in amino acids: CASSFNTEAFF. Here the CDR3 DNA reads TGTGCCAGTAGTTTCAACACTGAAGCTTTCTTT.